The 19 T cell receptor beta chains below all came from one sample that was sequenced in a study of blood T cells in healthy people across ages. Next came a second PCR, run for about 7 to 11 cycles, which used a sample-barcoded 5' primer along with a J-beta primer mix. In TCRdb, the 5' RACE reads were re-called with MiXCR into one record per CDR3 protein. The data show roughly 1.6 million distinct CDR3 sequences, around 36% seen once. Sequenced: blood. These receptors came from a woman in her thirties in good health.

This clonotype has only a few counts. The genes are TRBV6-2 or TRBV6-3 and TRBJ1-5, with D uncertain. Trimming pared 2 bases from V and 6 bases from J, leaving 11 bases between. The CDR3 totals 14 residues. The germline V gene has CDR1 MNHEY and CDR2 SVGEGT. The CDR3 sequence is CASSYEKGFQPQHF. In DNA form, the CDR3 reads TGTGCCAGCAGTTACGAGAAAGGGTTTCAGCCCCAGCATTTT.

This clonotype came up a few times. The chain recombines TRBV7-7 with TRBJ2-1; D ambiguous. CDR1 and CDR2 from the germline V gene are SSHAT and FNYEAQ (reference sequence). CDR3 length equals 15 residues. With 3 bases removed from V and 2 bases from J, the gap between germline ends came to 11 bases. The CDR3 DNA sequence: TGTGCCAGCAGCTTCGGACCCGCAGCCTACAATGAGCAGTTCTTC. This encodes CASSFGPAAYNEQFF. The full variable domain, completed using reference TRBV7-7 and TRBJ2-1, is GAGVSQSPRYKVTKRGQDVTLRCDPISSHATLYWYQQALGQGPEFLTYFNYEAQPDKSGLPSDRFSAERPEGSISTLTIQRTEQRDSAMYRCASSFGPAAYNEQFFGPGTRLTVL.

This clonotype was seen more than once but under ten times. This may arise from a read error, as a much more abundant clone is one base away. This rearrangement joins TRBV12-3 or TRBV12-4 to TRBJ2-1; maybe TRBD1 (5 bases). The CDR3 extends over 14 amino acids. V lost 6 bases, J lost 7 bases, and 16 bases lay in between. The CDR3 DNA reads as TGTGCCAGCAGGTTCCCCCCAGGGTCAAATGAGCAGTTCTTC. It specifies CASRFPPGSNEQFF.

The DNA for the CDR3 is TGTGCCAGCAGTACCGCCGGGACCCTGGCGTACAATGAGCAGTTCTTC. Protein sequence: CASSTAGTLAYNEQFF. The V and J genes are TRBV28 and TRBJ2-1; D is possibly TRBD1 or TRBD2 (5 bases each). Per germline, CDR1 MDHEN and CDR2 SYDVKM. There are 16 residues in the CDR3. The V end was cut by 5 bases, the J end by 4 bases, with 18 bases between.

The chain joins TRBV4-1 to TRBJ2-3, with 9 bases matching TRBD2. Looked up from germline, CDR1 is MGHRA and CDR2 is YSYEKL. With V trimmed by 4 bases and J by 3 bases, 8 bases remained unmatched. This CDR3 region has 16 residues. The CDR3 loop is CASSLRGSGGTDTQYF. The CDR3, as DNA: TGCGCCAGCAGCCTGCGAGGTAGCGGGGGAACAGATACGCAGTATTTT.

The V gene is TRBV7-2, the J gene TRBJ2-5; D is uncertain. This CDR3 has 13 amino acids. CDR1 SGHTA and CDR2 FQGNSA come from the germline V gene. The V and J ends lost 2 bases and 2 bases respectively, with 6 bases between them. As DNA, the CDR3 is TGTGCCAGCAGCTTAAAATTGCAAGAGACCCAGTACTTC. It codes for CASSLKLQETQYF.

This clonotype has more than one count but fewer than ten. The rearrangement links TRBV4-1 to TRBJ1-5, with D perhaps TRBD1 (5 bases). V gave up 4 bases and J gave up 7 bases, with 17 bases separating them. Germline V gene data show CDR1 as MGHRA and CDR2 as YSYEKL. The CDR3 spans 15 residues. This CDR3 reads CASSLSRGVGQPQHF. The CDR3, as DNA: TGCGCCAGCAGCCTATCCCGGGGGGTAGGCCAGCCCCAGCATTTT.

As for this clonotype: This clone may be a read error of a much larger clone one base away. The chain recombines TRBV4-2 with TRBJ2-7; 7 bases are a match to TRBD2. Trimming removed 0 bases from V and 2 bases from J; junction bases left unmatched: 7. CDR3 length equals 16 residues. CDR1 and CDR2 from the germline V gene are LGHNA and YNFKEQ. The CDR3: CASSQDRTSPPYEQYF. The CDR3 DNA is TGTGCCAGCAGCCAAGATCGGACTAGTCCCCCCTACGAGCAGTACTTC.

This clonotype was counted at least ten times. The rearrangement joins TRBV29-1 to TRBJ2-1, with unresolved D. The germline V gene encodes CDR1 SQVTM and CDR2 ANQGSEA. Between the trimmed V and J ends, which lost 8 bases and 3 bases, there was a span of 11 bases. CDR3 length: 12 amino acids. The DNA of the CDR3 is TGCAGCAAGACGGTGGACTACAATGAGCAGTTCTTC. Amino acid sequence: CSKTVDYNEQFF.

About this clonotype itself: One base away lies a much larger clone, so this may be a sequencing read error. The chain uses TRBV12-3 or TRBV12-4 and TRBJ2-3, with D perhaps TRBD1 (7 bases). CDR3 length: 15 amino acids. The DNA for the CDR3 is TGTGCCGGCAGTTCGCAGGGGGGTGGCACAGATACGCAGTATTTT. Its translation is CAGSSQGGGTDTQYF.

This clonotype was found a few times. This chain uses TRBV29-1 with TRBJ1-4, with 7 positions matching TRBD1. In germline, CDR1 is SQVTM, CDR2 ANQGSEA. J gave up 8 bases and V 4 bases, and 4 bases lay outside the gene matches. The CDR3 extends over 12 amino acids. The CDR3: CSVGQGEEKLFF. CDR3 in DNA: TGCAGCGTTGGACAGGGTGAGGAAAAACTGTTTTTT.

The chain carries TRBV6-1 and TRBJ1-2, with TRBD1 identical over 11 bases. Unmatched junction bases numbered 4, after V lost 3 bases and J lost 4 bases. CDR1 is MNHNS, CDR2 SASEGT, per germline. This CDR3 is 15 amino acids long. The DNA of the CDR3 is TGTGCCAGCAGTGATTCCGGGACAGGGGGCTATGGCTACACCTTC. Translating gives CASSDSGTGGYGYTF.

To note about this clonotype: One end of the junction is discordant with germline, which a read error may explain. V is TRBV13 and J is TRBJ2-7; D not resolved. The CDR3 is made up of 16 amino acids. Germline CDR1 and CDR2: PRHDT and FYEKMQ (reference sequence). CDR3 sequence: CASPSAPGPRSFEQYF. The CDR3 DNA reads as TGTGCCAGCCCATCTGCTCCCGGGCCGAGATCCTTCGAGCAGTACTTC.

The genes are TRBV7-2 and TRBJ2-3, with D unclear. Trimming left V 8 bases short and J 4 bases short, with 16 bases between. Germline CDR1 is SGHTA and CDR2 is FQGNSA. The CDR3 has 14 amino acids. DNA of the CDR3: TGTGCCAGCGGCCGTACGGCGACGTCAGATACGCAGTATTTT. Translating gives CASGRTATSDTQYF.

In this sample, this clonotype turned up many times. V gene TRBV4-1 combines with J gene TRBJ2-1, with TRBD2 identical over 14 bases. V trimming: 3 bases; J trimming: 12 bases; junction bases outside the gene matches: 16. The CDR3 has 18 amino acids. Germline V gene lookup returns CDR1 MGHRA and CDR2 YSYEKL. CDR3 residues: CASSQMNSGTSGGMGQFF. The CDR3 DNA follows: TGCGCCAGCAGCCAGATGAACTCCGGGACTAGCGGGGGAATGGGGCAGTTCTTC.

The chain recombines TRBV28 with TRBJ2-2; 9 bases are shared with TRBD1. With 5 bases clipped from V and 0 bases from J, the junction kept 7 bases outside the gene matches. CDR1 and CDR2 from the germline V gene are MDHEN and SYDVKM. The length of the CDR3 is 17 residues. The CDR3 sequence is CASSTTGGLANTGELFF. Here the CDR3 DNA reads TGTGCCAGCAGTACGACAGGGGGGCTAGCGAACACCGGGGAGCTGTTTTTT.

This clonotype was recorded at least ten times. This chain uses TRBV6-6 with TRBJ2-5; maybe TRBD2 (6 bases). Germline CDR1 and CDR2: MNHNY and SVGAGI (reference sequence). The CDR3 spans 14 residues. V lost 2 bases, J lost 3 bases, and 10 bases lay in between. This CDR3 is CASSYGTAKETQYF. The CDR3 region has the DNA TGTGCCAGCAGTTACGGGACTGCTAAAGAGACCCAGTACTTC.

This clonotype was recorded many times. The rearrangement uses TRBV9 and TRBJ1-2; possible D gene TRBD1, 5 bases. Germline V gives CDR1 SGDLS, CDR2 YYNGEE. Trimming removed 10 bases from V and 3 bases from J, with 13 bases in between. CDR3 size: 12 residues. Here the CDR3 reads CASWGGDYGYTF. For the CDR3, the DNA is TGTGCCTCGTGGGGGGGAGACTATGGCTACACCTTC. The whole variable domain, remainder taken from reference TRBV9 and TRBJ1-2, is DSGVTQTPKHLITATGQRVTLRCSPRSGDLSVYWYQQSLDQGLQFLIQYYNGEERAKGNILERFSAQQFPDLHSELNLSSLELGDSALYFCASWGGDYGYTFGSGTRLTVV.

This clonotype has just a few counts. The chain recombines TRBV6-1 with TRBJ2-3, with 7 bases lining up with TRBD2. Unmatched junction bases numbered 6, after V lost 6 bases and J lost 6 bases. Germline V lookup: CDR1 MNHNS, CDR2 SASEGT. This CDR3 spans 13 amino acids. The CDR3 DNA reads TGTGCCAGCAGACCCGCGGGGGTGGATACGCAGTATTTT. Protein: CASRPAGVDTQYF.